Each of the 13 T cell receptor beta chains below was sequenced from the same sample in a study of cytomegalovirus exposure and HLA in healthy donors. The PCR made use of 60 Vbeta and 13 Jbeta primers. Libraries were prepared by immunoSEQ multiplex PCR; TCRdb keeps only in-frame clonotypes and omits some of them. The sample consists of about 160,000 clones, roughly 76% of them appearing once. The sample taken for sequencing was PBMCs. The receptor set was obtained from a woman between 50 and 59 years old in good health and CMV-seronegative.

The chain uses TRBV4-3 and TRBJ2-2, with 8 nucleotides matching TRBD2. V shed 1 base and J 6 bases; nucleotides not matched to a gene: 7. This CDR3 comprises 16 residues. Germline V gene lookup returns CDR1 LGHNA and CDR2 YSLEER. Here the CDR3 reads CASSQAGGLKAGELFF. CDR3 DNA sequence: TGCGCCAGCAGCCAAGCGGGGGGGCTTAAGGCCGGGGAGCTGTTTTTT.

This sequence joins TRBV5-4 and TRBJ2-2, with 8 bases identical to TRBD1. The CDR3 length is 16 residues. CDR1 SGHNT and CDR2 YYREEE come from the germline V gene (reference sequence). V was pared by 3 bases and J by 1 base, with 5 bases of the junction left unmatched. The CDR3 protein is CASSSPGQVNTGELFF. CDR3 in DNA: TGTGCCAGCAGCTCCCCGGGACAGGTGAACACCGGGGAGCTGTTTTTT.

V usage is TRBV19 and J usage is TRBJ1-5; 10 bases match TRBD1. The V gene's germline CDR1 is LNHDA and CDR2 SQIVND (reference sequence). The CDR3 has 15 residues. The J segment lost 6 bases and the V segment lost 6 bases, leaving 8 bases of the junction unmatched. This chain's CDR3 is CASRGRDRGIQPQHF. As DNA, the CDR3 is TGTGCCAGTAGGGGCCGGGACAGGGGAATTCAGCCCCAGCATTTT.

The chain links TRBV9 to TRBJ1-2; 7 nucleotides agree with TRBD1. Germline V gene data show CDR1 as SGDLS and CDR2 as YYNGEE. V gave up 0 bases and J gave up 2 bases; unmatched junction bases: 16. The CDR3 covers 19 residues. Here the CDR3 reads CASSVGSAPHQGGNYGYTF. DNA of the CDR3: TGTGCCAGCAGCGTAGGATCGGCCCCCCACCAGGGGGGAAACTATGGCTACACCTTC.

The CDR3 DNA follows: TGTGCCAGCAGTCTAGCCCCACAGGGAGGCTACACCTTC. This encodes CASSLAPQGGYTF. This chain connects TRBV28 to TRBJ1-2, with a tentative D call TRBD1 (6 bases). The V and J ends lost 5 bases and 8 bases respectively, with 15 bases between them. CDR3 length: 13 amino acids. Germline CDR1 MDHEN, CDR2 SYDVKM.

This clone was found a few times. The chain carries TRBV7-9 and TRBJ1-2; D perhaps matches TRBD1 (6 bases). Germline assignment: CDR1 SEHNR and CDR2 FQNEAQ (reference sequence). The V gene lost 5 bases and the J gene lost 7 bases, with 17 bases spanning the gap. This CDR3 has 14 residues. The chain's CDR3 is CASSPDSEGPGYTF. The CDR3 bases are TGTGCCAGCAGCCCGGACAGCGAGGGCCCTGGCTACACCTTC.

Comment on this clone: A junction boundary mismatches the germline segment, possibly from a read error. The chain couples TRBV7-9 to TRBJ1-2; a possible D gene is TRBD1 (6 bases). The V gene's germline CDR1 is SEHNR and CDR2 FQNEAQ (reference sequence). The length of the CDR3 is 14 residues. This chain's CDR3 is CSSSSGGSRGGYTF. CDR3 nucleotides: TGTTCCAGCAGCTCGGGGGGCTCTCGGGGAGGCTACACCTTC. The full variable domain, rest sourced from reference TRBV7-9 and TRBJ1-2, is DTGVSQNPRHKITKRGQNVTFRCDPISEHNRLYWYRQTLGQGPEFLTYFQNEAQLEKSRLLSDRFSAERPKGSFSTLEIQRTEQGDSAMYLCSSSSGGSRGGYTFGSGTRLTVV.

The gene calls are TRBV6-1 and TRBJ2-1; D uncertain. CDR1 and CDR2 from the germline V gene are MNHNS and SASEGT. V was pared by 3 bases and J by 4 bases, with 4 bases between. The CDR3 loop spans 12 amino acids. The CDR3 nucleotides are TGTGCCAGCAGTGACAATTACAATGAGCAGTTCTTC. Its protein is CASSDNYNEQFF.

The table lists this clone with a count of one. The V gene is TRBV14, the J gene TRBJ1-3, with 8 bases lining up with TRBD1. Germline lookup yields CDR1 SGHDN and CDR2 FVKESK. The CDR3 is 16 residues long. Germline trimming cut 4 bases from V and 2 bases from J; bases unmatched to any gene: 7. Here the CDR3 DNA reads TGTGCCAGCAGCCTGCCCGGGACAGGTGCTGGAAACACCATATATTTT. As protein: CASSLPGTGAGNTIYF.

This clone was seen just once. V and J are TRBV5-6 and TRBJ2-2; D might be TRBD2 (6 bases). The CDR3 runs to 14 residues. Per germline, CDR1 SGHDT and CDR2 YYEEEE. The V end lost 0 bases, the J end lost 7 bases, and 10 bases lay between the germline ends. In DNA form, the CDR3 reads TGTGCCAGCAGCTTGGACCGGGGGTACGGGGAGCTGTTTTTT. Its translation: CASSLDRGYGELFF.

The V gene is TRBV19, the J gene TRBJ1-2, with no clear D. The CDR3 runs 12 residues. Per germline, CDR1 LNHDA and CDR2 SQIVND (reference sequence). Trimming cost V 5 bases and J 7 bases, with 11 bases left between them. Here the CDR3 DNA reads TGTGCCAGTAGTGCGCCGGTTGGTGGCTACACCTTC. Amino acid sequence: CASSAPVGGYTF.

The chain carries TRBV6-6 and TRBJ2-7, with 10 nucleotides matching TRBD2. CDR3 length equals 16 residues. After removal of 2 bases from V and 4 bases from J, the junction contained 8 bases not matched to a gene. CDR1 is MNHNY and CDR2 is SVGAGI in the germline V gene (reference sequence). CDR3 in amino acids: CASSYKAGGQGYEQYF. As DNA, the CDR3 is TGTGCCAGCAGTTACAAAGCGGGGGGGCAAGGATACGAGCAGTACTTC.

As DNA, the CDR3 is TGTGCCAGCAGCCCCACGGCAGGGGTTGGCTACACCTTC. Protein product: CASSPTAGVGYTF. The chain is built from TRBV7-9 and TRBJ1-2; TRBD1 might be the D (6 bases). The germline gives CDR1 SEHNR, CDR2 FQNEAQ (reference sequence). Trimming took 5 bases from V and 7 from J, leaving 14 bases between them. The CDR3 spans 13 residues.